Ten or more counts support the clone carrying this TCR beta chain. The CDR3 consists of 16 residues. CDR1 is SGHRS and CDR2 is YFSETQ in the germline V gene. Trimming took 0 bases from V and 5 from J, leaving 15 bases between them. Combining a sample-barcoded 5' primer with a J-beta primer mix, a second PCR ran for 7 to 11 cycles. MiXCR, applied by TCRdb to the 5' RACE reads, yields one record per CDR3 protein. The sample records around 690,000 distinct CDR3 sequences, roughly 53% being singletons. The sample is drawn from a study of blood T cells in healthy people across ages. This chain joins TRBV5-1 and TRBJ2-1, with D tentatively TRBD2 (7 bases). The receptor's source is a man in his sixties in good health. Sequences were obtained from blood. The CDR3 here is CASSLAGGRINNEQFF. The CDR3, as DNA: TGCGCCAGCAGCTTGGCGGGGGGCCGGATCAACAATGAGCAGTTCTTC.